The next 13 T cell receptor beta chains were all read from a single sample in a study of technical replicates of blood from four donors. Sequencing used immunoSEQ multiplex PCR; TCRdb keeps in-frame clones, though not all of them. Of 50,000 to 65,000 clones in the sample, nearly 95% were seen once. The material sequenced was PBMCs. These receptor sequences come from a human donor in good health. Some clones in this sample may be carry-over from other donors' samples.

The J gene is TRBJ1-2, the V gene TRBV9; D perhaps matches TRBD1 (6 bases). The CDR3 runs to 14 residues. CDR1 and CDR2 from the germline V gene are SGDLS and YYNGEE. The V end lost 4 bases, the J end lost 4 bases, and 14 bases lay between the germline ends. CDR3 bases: TGTGCCAGCAGCAGGGGGGGCGATTCCTATGGCTACACCTTC. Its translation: CASSRGGDSYGYTF.

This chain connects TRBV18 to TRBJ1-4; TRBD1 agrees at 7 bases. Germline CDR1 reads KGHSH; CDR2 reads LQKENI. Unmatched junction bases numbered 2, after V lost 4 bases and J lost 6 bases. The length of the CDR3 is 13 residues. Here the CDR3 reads CASSRGTDEKLFF. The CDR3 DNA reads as TGTGCCAGCTCACGAGGGACAGATGAAAAACTGTTTTTT.

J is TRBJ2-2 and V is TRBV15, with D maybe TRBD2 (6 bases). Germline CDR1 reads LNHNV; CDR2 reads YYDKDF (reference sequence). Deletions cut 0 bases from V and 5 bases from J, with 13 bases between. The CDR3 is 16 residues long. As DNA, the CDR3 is TGTGCCACCAGCAGAGATGGTTCAGGGAGGACCGGGGAGCTGTTTTTT. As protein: CATSRDGSGRTGELFF.

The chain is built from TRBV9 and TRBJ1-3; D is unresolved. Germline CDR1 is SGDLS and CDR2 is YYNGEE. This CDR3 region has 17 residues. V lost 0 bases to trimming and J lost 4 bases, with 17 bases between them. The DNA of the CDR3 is TGTGCCAGCAGCGTAGTAGACAATCCCTGGCCCGGAAACACCATATATTTT. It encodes CASSVVDNPWPGNTIYF.

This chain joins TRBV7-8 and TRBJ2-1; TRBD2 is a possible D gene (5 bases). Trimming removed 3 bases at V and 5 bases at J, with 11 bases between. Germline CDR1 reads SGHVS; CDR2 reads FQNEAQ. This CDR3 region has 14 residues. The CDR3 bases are TGTGCCAGCAGCTTCGACTATAGGAACAATGAGCAGTTCTTC. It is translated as CASSFDYRNNEQFF.

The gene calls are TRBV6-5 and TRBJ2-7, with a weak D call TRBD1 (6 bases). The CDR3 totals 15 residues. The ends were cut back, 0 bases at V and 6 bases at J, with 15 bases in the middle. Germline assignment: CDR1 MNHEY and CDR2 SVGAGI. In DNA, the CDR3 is TGTGCCAGCAGTTACTCGGACAGTCGTGGCGCCGAGCAGTACTTC. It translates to CASSYSDSRGAEQYF.

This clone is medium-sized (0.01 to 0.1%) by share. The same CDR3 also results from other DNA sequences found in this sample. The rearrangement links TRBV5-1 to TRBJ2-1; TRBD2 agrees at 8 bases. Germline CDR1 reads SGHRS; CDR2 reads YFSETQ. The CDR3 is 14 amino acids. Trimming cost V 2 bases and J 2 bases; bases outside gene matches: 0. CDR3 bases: TGCGCCAGCAGCTTTAGCGGGGCCTACAATGAGCAGTTCTTC. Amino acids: CASSFSGAYNEQFF.

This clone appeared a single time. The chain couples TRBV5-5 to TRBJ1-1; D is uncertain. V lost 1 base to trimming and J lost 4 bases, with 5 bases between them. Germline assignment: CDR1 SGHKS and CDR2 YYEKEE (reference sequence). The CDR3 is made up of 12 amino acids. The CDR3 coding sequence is TGTGCCAGCAGCTTGACCAGCACTGAAGCTTTCTTT. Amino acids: CASSLTSTEAFF.

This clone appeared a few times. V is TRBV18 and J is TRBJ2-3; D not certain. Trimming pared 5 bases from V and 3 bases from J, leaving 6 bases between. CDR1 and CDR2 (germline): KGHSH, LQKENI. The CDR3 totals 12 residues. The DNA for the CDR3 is TGTGCCAGCTCAGCAACTACAGATACGCAGTATTTT. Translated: CASSATTDTQYF.

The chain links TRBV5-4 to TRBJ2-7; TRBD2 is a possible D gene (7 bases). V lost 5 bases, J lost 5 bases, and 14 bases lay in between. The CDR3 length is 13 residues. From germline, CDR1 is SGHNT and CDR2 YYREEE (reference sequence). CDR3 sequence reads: CASRGGGGDEQYF. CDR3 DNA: TGTGCCAGCAGGGGGGGCGGGGGCGACGAGCAGTACTTC.

For the CDR3, the DNA is TGTGCCAGCAGTGAAGTTCTCTGGGGCAGCACAGATACGCAGTATTTT. Translation: CASSEVLWGSTDTQYF. The chain is built from TRBV6-1 and TRBJ2-3; possibly TRBD1 for D (5 bases). Germline V gene data show CDR1 as MNHNS and CDR2 as SASEGT. This CDR3 spans 16 amino acids. V shed 1 base and J shed 0 bases, with 11 bases lying between them.

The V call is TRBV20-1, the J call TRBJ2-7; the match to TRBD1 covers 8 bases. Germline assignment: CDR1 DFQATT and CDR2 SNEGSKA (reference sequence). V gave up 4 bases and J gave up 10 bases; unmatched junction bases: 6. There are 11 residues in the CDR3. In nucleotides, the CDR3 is TGCAGTGCTACCAGGGGGCTAGGCCAGTACTTC. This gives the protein CSATRGLGQYF.

For the CDR3, the DNA is TGTGCCAGCAGCTTGGTTGCGGATTCACCCCTCCACTTT. This gives the protein CASSLVADSPLHF. The rearrangement uses TRBV5-5 and TRBJ1-6; D gene unclear. The V end was cut by 0 bases, the J end by 8 bases, with 6 bases between. The CDR3 is made up of 13 amino acids. In germline, CDR1 is SGHKS, CDR2 YYEKEE (reference sequence).